Below are 32 T cell receptor beta chains sequenced from a single sample in a study of T cell repertoires in cytomegalovirus infection. No antigen has been assigned to these receptors. TCRdb passed the reads through MiXCR, listing each CDR3 protein once. The sample comprises a few hundred thousand distinct CDR3 sequences, 35% to 50% of which are singletons, and more than 40% rests with the top ten. The sequenced sample was cultured PBMCs, obtained from culture after CMV antigen stimulation. The receptors were sampled from a human donor in good health (CMV status not recorded). Some clones in this sample may be carry-over from other donors' samples.

In regard to this clonotype: The DNA is omitted, as the CDR3 cannot be located on it reliably, and the CDR3 follows TCRdb's listing. This chain uses TRBV7-9 with TRBJ2-2; whether TRBD1, the table's D call, matches the DNA was not checked. The germline V gene has CDR1 SEHNR and CDR2 FQNEAQ (reference sequence). A total of 13 residues make up the CDR3, ends included. The CDR3 loop reads CASSAVGGGSEIF.

In this sample, this clonotype turned up many times. The chain recombines TRBV7-2 with TRBJ2-1; D might be TRBD1 (6 bases). The CDR3 extends over 15 amino acids. Germline V gene lookup returns CDR1 SGHTA and CDR2 FQGNSA. V was trimmed by 0 bases and J by 3 bases, leaving 9 bases between them. The CDR3 is CASSLAGANYNEQFF. DNA of the CDR3: TGTGCCAGCAGCTTAGCGGGGGCCAACTACAATGAGCAGTTCTTC.

The chain combines TRBV6-1 with TRBJ1-2; possible D gene TRBD1, 6 bases. Trimming stripped 7 bases from V and 2 bases from J, with 14 bases between. The length of the CDR3 is 14 residues. Germline loops: CDR1 MNHNS, CDR2 SASEGT. CDR3 sequence reads: CASTKQGPNYGYTF. For the CDR3, the DNA is TGTGCCAGCACGAAACAGGGCCCCAACTATGGCTACACCTTC.

The chain joins TRBV5-4 to TRBJ2-3, with 9 nucleotides matching TRBD1. The ends lost 3 bases at V and 3 bases at J; junction bases unmatched: 5. The CDR3 contains 15 residues. From germline, CDR1 is SGHNT and CDR2 YYREEE (reference sequence). CDR3 DNA sequence: TGTGCCAGCAGCTCGAAACAGGGGGCGACAGATACGCAGTATTTT. Protein: CASSSKQGATDTQYF.

This clonotype has more than one count but fewer than ten. CDR3 amino acids: CASSSHRPGPNTEAFF. The CDR3 coding sequence is TGTGCCAGCAGCTCCCATCGCCCGGGACCGAACACTGAAGCTTTCTTT. The chain joins TRBV7-8 to TRBJ1-1, with a weak D call TRBD1 (5 bases). V gave up 4 bases and J gave up 1 base, with 16 bases separating them. The CDR3 is 16 amino acids. Germline V lookup: CDR1 SGHVS, CDR2 FQNEAQ.

This clonotype was seen a few times. The V gene is TRBV10-3, the J gene TRBJ2-7; D is possibly TRBD2 (7 bases). The CDR3 sequence is 15 residues long. The V gene lost 6 bases and the J gene lost 3 bases, with 18 bases spanning the gap. The germline V gene encodes CDR1 ENHRY and CDR2 SYGVKD. The CDR3: CAIRGGGRGGYEQYF. The CDR3 DNA reads as TGTGCCATCAGAGGCGGGGGCAGAGGTGGCTACGAGCAGTACTTC.

This clonotype was observed once. This chain links TRBV12-3 or TRBV12-4 with TRBJ1-5, with 7 bases fitting TRBD1. V shed 10 bases and J 3 bases; nucleotides not matched to a gene: 6. The CDR3 totals 13 residues. The CDR3 nucleotides read TGTGCCACCAGGGGGGTGCCCAATCAGCCCCAGCATTTT. It translates to CATRGVPNQPQHF.

The genes are TRBV4-3 and TRBJ2-1; D unresolved. V dropped 4 bases and J dropped 5 bases, with 24 bases sitting between them. Looked up from germline, CDR1 is LGHNA and CDR2 is YSLEER. This CDR3 is built from 18 residues. The CDR3 nucleotides read TGCGCCAGCAGCCTCAAATGGTTTGGGCTAGACGGACACAATGAGCAGTTCTTC. This codes for CASSLKWFGLDGHNEQFF.

The rearrangement uses TRBV28 and TRBJ2-7; D perhaps matches TRBD1 (5 bases). CDR3 length: 14 residues. Germline V gene data show CDR1 as MDHEN and CDR2 as SYDVKM. V lost 3 bases to trimming and J lost 3 bases, with 12 bases between them. The CDR3 DNA follows: TGTGCCAGCAGTTTGCGGACACGGTTCTACGAGCAGTACTTC. Its protein is CASSLRTRFYEQYF.

The rearrangement joins TRBV7-2 to TRBJ2-1; D unresolved. This CDR3 comprises 12 residues. Trimming removed 5 bases from V and 7 bases from J, with 9 bases in between. Germline CDR1 is SGHTA and CDR2 is FQGNSA. Written as DNA, the CDR3 is TGTGCCAGCAGCCGCCTGAAAAATGAGCAGTTCTTC. Translation gives CASSRLKNEQFF.

This clonotype was detected a few times. The chain employs TRBV7-2 and TRBJ2-5; 8 nucleotides align to TRBD2. The germline gives CDR1 SGHTA, CDR2 FQGNSA. CDR3 length equals 16 residues. V lost 3 bases, J lost 3 bases, and 9 bases stayed unmatched. DNA of the CDR3: TGTGCCAGCAGCTTCCTAAGCGGGAGTGGAGAAGAGACCCAGTACTTC. Its protein is CASSFLSGSGEETQYF.

This clonotype has a handful of counts. The V gene is TRBV6-4, the J gene TRBJ1-2; TRBD1 might be the D (6 bases). This CDR3 spans 15 amino acids. Trimming left V 6 bases short and J 5 bases short, with 19 bases between. In germline, CDR1 is MRHNA, CDR2 SNTAGT. CDR3 loop: CASRPGGGASYGYTF. CDR3 nucleotide sequence: TGTGCCAGCAGACCTGGGGGGGGCGCATCGTATGGCTACACCTTC.

The rearrangement joins TRBV4-1 to TRBJ2-4; D gene uncertain. Germline V gives CDR1 MGHRA, CDR2 YSYEKL. With 5 bases removed from V and 0 bases from J, the gap between germline ends came to 11 bases. The CDR3 consists of 15 residues. For the CDR3, the DNA is TGCGCCAGCAGCGATAGGGTACTAGCCAAAAACATTCAGTACTTC. This encodes CASSDRVLAKNIQYF.

The rearrangement links TRBV12-3 or TRBV12-4 to TRBJ2-1; 9 nucleotides align to TRBD2. The CDR3 consists of 16 residues. J lost 8 bases, V lost 3 bases, and 11 bases had no gene match. DNA of the CDR3: TGTGCCAGCAGTTTCATTAGCGGGAGTGGGGTCGATGAGCAGTTCTTC. Translated: CASSFISGSGVDEQFF.

This clonotype was detected only a few times. The chain carries TRBV28 and TRBJ1-5; no definite D call. The CDR3 sequence is 15 residues long. V shed 3 bases and J shed 3 bases, with 12 bases lying between them. Per the germline V gene, CDR1 is MDHEN and CDR2 is SYDVKM. CDR3 nucleotide sequence: TGTGCCAGCAGTTTGGGTGGTAGGATCAATCAGCCCCAGCATTTT. Its translation: CASSLGGRINQPQHF.

In its sample, this clonotype was seen many times. The chain carries TRBV6-2 or TRBV6-3 and TRBJ2-2; the match to TRBD1 covers 7 bases. The CDR3 runs 14 residues. The germline V gene has CDR1 MNHEY and CDR2 SVGEGT. The trim removed 4 bases at V and 3 bases at J, leaving 2 bases unmatched. The CDR3 DNA reads TGTGCCAGCAGTTCCACAGGGGACACCGGGGAGCTGTTTTTT. This gives the protein CASSSTGDTGELFF.

This clonotype was recorded a few times. V is TRBV7-2 and J is TRBJ2-3; TRBD2 agrees at 10 bases. Trimming at V came to 4 bases and at J to 4 bases, leaving 8 bases not matched to a gene. CDR1 and CDR2 (germline): SGHTA, FQGNSA. This CDR3 region has 16 residues. The CDR3 bases are TGTGCCAGCAGCTACAGAGCGGGGGGGGGCGCAGATACGCAGTATTTT. It yields the protein CASSYRAGGGADTQYF.

This clonotype was picked up a small number of times. The chain combines TRBV7-2 with TRBJ2-7; D possibly uses TRBD1 or TRBD2 (5 bases each). Trimming pared 5 bases from V and 2 bases from J, leaving 16 bases between. CDR1 is SGHTA and CDR2 is FQGNSA in the germline V gene. The length of the CDR3 is 15 residues. The CDR3 DNA reads TGTGCCAGCAGCGAGGGGCACGGGACCACCTACGAGCAGTACTTC. Its protein is CASSEGHGTTYEQYF.

This chain uses TRBV6-2 or TRBV6-3 with TRBJ2-1; 7 bases align to TRBD2. Germline trimming cut 7 bases from V and 5 bases from J; bases unmatched to any gene: 17. The germline V gene has CDR1 MNHEY and CDR2 SVGEGT. The CDR3 length is 17 residues. For the CDR3, the DNA is TGTGCCAGCATCCTAAGCGGGAATAGGGGCGTCGACAATGAGCAGTTCTTC. This sequence encodes CASILSGNRGVDNEQFF.

The V call is TRBV6-5, the J call TRBJ1-2; D gene uncertain. Trimming pared 2 bases from V and 4 bases from J, leaving 11 bases between. Germline values: CDR1 MNHEY, CDR2 SVGAGI. This CDR3 region has 14 residues. CDR3 region: CASSYTLRGYGYTF. DNA of the CDR3: TGTGCCAGCAGTTACACTCTCCGGGGCTATGGCTACACCTTC.

The chain is built from TRBV20-1 and TRBJ2-7; a weak D match, TRBD2 (5 bases). The germline CDR1 and CDR2 sequences are DFQATT and SNEGSKA (reference sequence). The V and J ends lost 5 bases and 6 bases respectively, with 20 bases between them. The CDR3 runs 14 residues. The CDR3 sequence is CSAATSGILAEQYF. CDR3 nucleotides: TGCAGTGCTGCTACGTCGGGTATCCTAGCCGAGCAGTACTTC.

The chain carries TRBV10-3 and TRBJ1-6; D gene ambiguous. The CDR3 is 12 residues long. Germline CDR1 reads ENHRY; CDR2 reads SYGVKD. V was pared by 3 bases and J by 13 bases, with 10 bases between. The DNA for the CDR3 is TGTGCCATCAGTGATTCCGGTCGTCCCCTCCACTTT. It translates to CAISDSGRPLHF.

This clonotype was seen at least ten times. The V gene is TRBV7-6, the J gene TRBJ1-6; D possibly corresponds to TRBD1 (5 bases). The length of the CDR3 is 15 residues. V was pared by 4 bases and J by 8 bases, with 15 bases between. CDR1 SGHVS and CDR2 FNYEAQ come from the germline V gene. The CDR3 spells CASSYRRDGDSPLHF. CDR3 DNA: TGTGCCAGCAGCTACCGCAGGGACGGGGATTCACCCCTCCACTTT.

The V and J genes are TRBV25-1 and TRBJ2-5; the D gene could be TRBD1 or TRBD2 (5 bases each). CDR3 length equals 13 residues. Germline CDR1 MGHDK, CDR2 SYGVNS. The germline V and J ends were trimmed by 7 bases and 7 bases, with 16 bases remaining between them. The CDR3 coding sequence is TGTGCCAGCAACCAACCAGGGACGGGGACCCAGTACTTC. It is translated as CASNQPGTGTQYF.

This clonotype showed up just a few times. The chain carries TRBV6-1 and TRBJ2-7; TRBD1 is a possible D gene (6 bases). The length of the CDR3 is 13 residues. V gave up 6 bases and J gave up 4 bases, with 13 bases separating them. Germline V gene lookup returns CDR1 MNHNS and CDR2 SASEGT. The DNA for the CDR3 is TGTGCCAGCAGCGTGGGGACAACGTACGAGCAGTACTTC. As protein: CASSVGTTYEQYF.

The V gene is TRBV30, the J gene TRBJ2-7; D not resolved. V was clipped by 0 bases and J by 6 bases, with 15 bases between them. The V gene's germline CDR1 is GTSNPN and CDR2 SVGIG (reference sequence). The CDR3 contains 14 residues. DNA of the CDR3: TGTGCCTGGAGTGTACGCGGATTTCTGGTCGAGCAGTACTTC. It codes for CAWSVRGFLVEQYF.

This clonotype showed up just a few times. The V and J genes are TRBV7-9 and TRBJ1-2, with D tentatively TRBD1 (5 bases). Per the germline V gene, CDR1 is SEHNR and CDR2 is FQNEAQ (reference sequence). The CDR3 is 19 residues long. Trimming cost V 3 bases and J 0 bases, with 23 bases left between them. The CDR3 coding sequence is TGTGCCAGCAGCTTCATCCCGCGGGACGGATCAATGACTAACTATGGCTACACCTTC. As protein: CASSFIPRDGSMTNYGYTF.

The genes are TRBV12-3 or TRBV12-4 and TRBJ1-2; D gene ambiguous. This CDR3 has 13 amino acids. Trimming left V 6 bases short and J 6 bases short, with 14 bases between. This chain's CDR3 is CASSSAYGDGYTF. In DNA, the CDR3 is TGTGCCAGCAGCTCGGCCTACGGGGATGGCTACACCTTC.

The V gene is TRBV27, the J gene TRBJ1-2; the match to TRBD1 covers 9 bases. The CDR3 is 14 amino acids. The germline V gene encodes CDR1 MNHEY and CDR2 SMNVEV (reference sequence). V shed 5 bases, J shed 6 bases, and the junction held 7 bases outside the gene matches. CDR3 residues: CASSPGTGRDGYTF. CDR3 coding DNA: TGTGCCAGCAGTCCCGGGACAGGGCGGGATGGCTACACCTTC.

There are many counts of this clonotype. The chain uses TRBV7-2 and TRBJ2-1, with TRBD2 identical over 7 bases. Trimming at V came to 5 bases and at J to 5 bases, leaving 3 bases not matched to a gene. Germline V lookup: CDR1 SGHTA, CDR2 FQGNSA. This CDR3 spans 13 amino acids. The CDR3 DNA is TGTGCCAGCAGCAGCGGGACCCACAATGAGCAGTTCTTC. Encoded protein: CASSSGTHNEQFF.

This rearrangement joins TRBV5-4 to TRBJ2-3; D ambiguous. The CDR3 sequence is 13 residues long. V was cut by 5 bases and J by 7 bases, with 14 bases left in between. The germline gives CDR1 SGHNT, CDR2 YYREEE (reference sequence). CDR3 loop: CASSGPIGNTQYF. The CDR3 DNA reads TGTGCCAGCAGTGGGCCCATAGGGAATACGCAGTATTTT.

The V call is TRBV12-3 or TRBV12-4, the J call TRBJ2-1; 9 bases map to TRBD2. After removal of 6 bases from V and 8 bases from J, the junction contained 8 bases not matched to a gene. This CDR3 contains 14 residues. This CDR3 is CASRRVAGDYEQFF. The CDR3 nucleotides are TGTGCCAGCAGGAGGGTAGCGGGAGATTATGAGCAGTTCTTC.